This entry features one T cell receptor beta chain sequence. Its specificity is not known. This record belongs to a study of cytomegalovirus exposure and HLA in healthy donors. Study context: Tens of millions of unique TCRs, all from HLA-typed donors, were included in an early release of the data.

Findings and limits, study-wide: For most TCR sequences rarity was the rule, although some public TCRs occurred in many donors.

The ends lost 6 bases at V and 8 bases at J; junction bases unmatched: 7. The CDR3 spans 13 residues. Germline V lookup: CDR1 MRHNA, CDR2 SNTAGT. Both 60 Vbeta primers and 13 Jbeta primers went into the PCR. The assay was immunoSEQ multiplex PCR, and TCRdb's table has in-frame clones only and misses some. The sample holds 150,000 to 200,000 clones, approximately 72% seen once. This sequence originates from a female donor in good health and CMV-seronegative. Sequencing was carried out using PBMCs. J is TRBJ1-2 and V is TRBV6-4, with TRBD1 matching 9 bases. The CDR3 DNA is TGTGCCAGCAGCCGGGACAGGGAGAGCGGCTACACCTTC. The encoded protein is CASSRDRESGYTF.